Given below is one T cell receptor beta chain in context. The PCR had 60 Vbeta and 13 Jbeta primers. Profiling relied on immunoSEQ multiplex PCR, and the TCRdb table lists in-frame clones only, not all of them. This sample's table has approximately 110,000 clones. The data originate from a study of cytomegalovirus exposure and HLA in healthy donors. Germline loops: CDR1 MNHEY, CDR2 SMNVEV (reference sequence). The CDR3 totals 15 residues. Losses at the gene ends were 6 bases for V and 1 base for J; bases not matched to a gene: 9. The sequencing input was PBMCs. The sequence was obtained from a man between 25 and 39 years old in good health and CMV-seronegative. The V and J genes are TRBV27 and TRBJ2-7, with 7 bases identical to TRBD1. CDR3 loop: CASSPGQVISYEQYF. As DNA, the CDR3 is TGTGCCAGCAGCCCCGGACAGGTAATATCCTACGAGCAGTACTTC.